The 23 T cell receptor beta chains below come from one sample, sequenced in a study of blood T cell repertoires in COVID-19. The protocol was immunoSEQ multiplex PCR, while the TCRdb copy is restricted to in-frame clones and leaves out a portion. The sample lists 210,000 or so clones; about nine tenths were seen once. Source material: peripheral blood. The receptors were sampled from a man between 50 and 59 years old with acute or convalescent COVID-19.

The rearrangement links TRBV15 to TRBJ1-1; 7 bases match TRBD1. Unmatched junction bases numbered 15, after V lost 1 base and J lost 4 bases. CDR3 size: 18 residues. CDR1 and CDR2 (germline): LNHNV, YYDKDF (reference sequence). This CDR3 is CATSRAQGGRRGSTEAFF. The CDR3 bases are TGTGCCACCAGCAGAGCCCAGGGGGGCCGTCGAGGCAGCACTGAAGCTTTCTTT.

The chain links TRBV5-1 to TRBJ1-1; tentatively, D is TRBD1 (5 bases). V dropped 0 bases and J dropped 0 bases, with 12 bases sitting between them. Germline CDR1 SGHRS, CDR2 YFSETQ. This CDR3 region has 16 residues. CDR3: CASSLVVTTVNTEAFF. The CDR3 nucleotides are TGCGCCAGCAGCTTGGTCGTCACGACAGTGAACACTGAAGCTTTCTTT.

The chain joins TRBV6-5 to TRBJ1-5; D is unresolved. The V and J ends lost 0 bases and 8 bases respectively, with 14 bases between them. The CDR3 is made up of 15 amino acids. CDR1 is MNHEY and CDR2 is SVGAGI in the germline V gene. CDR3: CASSYSQLGSEPQHF. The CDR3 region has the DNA TGTGCCAGCAGTTACTCGCAGCTTGGAAGCGAGCCCCAGCATTTT.

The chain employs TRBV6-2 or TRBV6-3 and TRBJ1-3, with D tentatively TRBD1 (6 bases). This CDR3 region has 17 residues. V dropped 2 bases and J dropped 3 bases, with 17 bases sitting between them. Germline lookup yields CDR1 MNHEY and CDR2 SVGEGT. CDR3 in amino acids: CASSYPTGTLFGNTIYF. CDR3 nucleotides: TGTGCCAGCAGTTACCCGACCGGGACATTATTTGGAAACACCATATATTTT.

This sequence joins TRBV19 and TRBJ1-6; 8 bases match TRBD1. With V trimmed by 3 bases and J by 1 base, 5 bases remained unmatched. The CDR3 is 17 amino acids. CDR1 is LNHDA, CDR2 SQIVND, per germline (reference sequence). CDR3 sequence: CASSMRTGRSYNSPLHF. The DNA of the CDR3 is TGTGCCAGTAGTATGCGGACAGGGAGGTCCTATAATTCACCCCTCCACTTT.

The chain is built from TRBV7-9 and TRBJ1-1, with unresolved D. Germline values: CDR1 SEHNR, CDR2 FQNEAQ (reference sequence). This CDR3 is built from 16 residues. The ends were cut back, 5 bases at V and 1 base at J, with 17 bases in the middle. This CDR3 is CASSPTMAASNTEAFF. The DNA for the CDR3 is TGTGCCAGCAGCCCTACCATGGCGGCATCGAACACTGAAGCTTTCTTT.

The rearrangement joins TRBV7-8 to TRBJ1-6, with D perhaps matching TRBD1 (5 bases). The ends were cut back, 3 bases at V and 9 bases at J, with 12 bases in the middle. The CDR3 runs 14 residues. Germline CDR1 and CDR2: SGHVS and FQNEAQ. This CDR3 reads CASSFVQGGSPLHF. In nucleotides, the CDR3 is TGTGCCAGCAGCTTCGTCCAGGGAGGTTCACCCCTCCACTTT. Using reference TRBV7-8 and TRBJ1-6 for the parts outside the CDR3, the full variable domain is GAGVSQSPRYKVAKRGQDVALRCDPISGHVSLFWYQQALGQGPEFLTYFQNEAQLDKSGLPSDRFFAERPEGSVSTLKIQRTQQEDSAVYLCASSFVQGGSPLHFGNGTRLTVT.

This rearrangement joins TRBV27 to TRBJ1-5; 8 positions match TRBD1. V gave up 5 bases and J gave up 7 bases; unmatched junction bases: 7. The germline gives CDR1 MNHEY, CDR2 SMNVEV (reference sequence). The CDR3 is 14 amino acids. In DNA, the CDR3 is TGTGCCAGCAGTCTCAAGACAGGGGTGCAGCCCCAGCATTTT. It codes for CASSLKTGVQPQHF.

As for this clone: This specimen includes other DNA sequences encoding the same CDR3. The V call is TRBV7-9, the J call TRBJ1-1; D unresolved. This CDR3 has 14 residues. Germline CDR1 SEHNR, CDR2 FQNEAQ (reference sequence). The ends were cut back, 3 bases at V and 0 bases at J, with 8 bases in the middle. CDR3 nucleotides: TGTGCCAGCAGCTTCCGACAAATGAACACTGAAGCTTTCTTT. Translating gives CASSFRQMNTEAFF.

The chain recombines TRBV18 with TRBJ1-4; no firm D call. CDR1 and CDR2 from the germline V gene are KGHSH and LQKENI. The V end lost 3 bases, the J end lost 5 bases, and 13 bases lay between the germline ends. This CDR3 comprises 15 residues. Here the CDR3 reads CASSPSGLWNEKLFF. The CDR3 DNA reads TGTGCCAGCTCACCTTCCGGGTTGTGGAATGAAAAACTGTTTTTT.

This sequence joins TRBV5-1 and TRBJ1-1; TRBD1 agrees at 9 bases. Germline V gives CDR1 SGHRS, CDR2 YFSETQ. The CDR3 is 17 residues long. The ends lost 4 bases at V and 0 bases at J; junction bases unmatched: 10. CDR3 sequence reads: CASSATGGYPMNTEAFF. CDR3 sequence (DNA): TGCGCCAGCAGCGCTACAGGGGGCTACCCCATGAACACTGAAGCTTTCTTT.

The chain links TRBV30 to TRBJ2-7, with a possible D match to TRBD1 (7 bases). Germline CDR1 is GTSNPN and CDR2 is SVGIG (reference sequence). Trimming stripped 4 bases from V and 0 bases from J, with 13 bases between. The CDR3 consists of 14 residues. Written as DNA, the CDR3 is TGTGCCTGGATGCGGGACAGCTACTCCTACGAGCAGTACTTC. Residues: CAWMRDSYSYEQYF.

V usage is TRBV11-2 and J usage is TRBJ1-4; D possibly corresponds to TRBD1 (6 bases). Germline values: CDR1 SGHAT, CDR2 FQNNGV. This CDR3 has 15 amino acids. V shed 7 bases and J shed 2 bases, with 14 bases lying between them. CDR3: CASTGVGSTNEKLFF. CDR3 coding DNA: TGTGCCAGCACAGGGGTGGGGAGTACTAATGAAAAACTGTTTTTT.

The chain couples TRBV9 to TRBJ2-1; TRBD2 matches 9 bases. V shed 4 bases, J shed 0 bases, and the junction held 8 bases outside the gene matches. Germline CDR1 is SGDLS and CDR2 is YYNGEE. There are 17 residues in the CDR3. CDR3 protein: CASSSLRRGGSYNEQFF. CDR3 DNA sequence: TGTGCCAGCAGCTCCCTCCGGCGGGGGGGCTCCTACAATGAGCAGTTCTTC. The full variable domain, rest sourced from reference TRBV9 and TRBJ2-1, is DSGVTQTPKHLITATGQRVTLRCSPRSGDLSVYWYQQSLDQGLQFLIQYYNGEERAKGNILERFSAQQFPDLHSELNLSSLELGDSALYFCASSSLRRGGSYNEQFFGPGTRLTVL.

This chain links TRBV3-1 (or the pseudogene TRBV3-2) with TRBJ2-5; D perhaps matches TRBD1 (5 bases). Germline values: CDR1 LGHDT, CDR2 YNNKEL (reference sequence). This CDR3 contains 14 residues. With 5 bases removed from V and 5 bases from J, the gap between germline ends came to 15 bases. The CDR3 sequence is CASSFQGGDETQYF. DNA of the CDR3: TGTGCCAGCAGCTTTCAGGGCGGTGACGAGACCCAGTACTTC.

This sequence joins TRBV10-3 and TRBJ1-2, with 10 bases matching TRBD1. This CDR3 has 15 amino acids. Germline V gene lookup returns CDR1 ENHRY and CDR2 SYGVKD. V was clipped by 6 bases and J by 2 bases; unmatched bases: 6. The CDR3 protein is CAIRPDRGQNYGYTF. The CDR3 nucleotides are TGTGCCATCAGGCCCGACAGGGGGCAGAACTATGGCTACACCTTC.

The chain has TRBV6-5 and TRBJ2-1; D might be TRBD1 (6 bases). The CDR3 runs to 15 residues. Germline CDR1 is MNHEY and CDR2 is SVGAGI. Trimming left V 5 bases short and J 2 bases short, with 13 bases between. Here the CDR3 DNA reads TGTGCCAGCAGTCGGGACATAGGTCCCTACAATGAGCAGTTCTTC. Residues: CASSRDIGPYNEQFF.

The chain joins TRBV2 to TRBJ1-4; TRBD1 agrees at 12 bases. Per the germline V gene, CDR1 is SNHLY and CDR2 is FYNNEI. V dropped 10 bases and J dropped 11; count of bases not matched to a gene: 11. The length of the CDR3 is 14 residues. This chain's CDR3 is CATNSGTGGGKLFF. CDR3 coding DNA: TGTGCCACTAACTCCGGGACAGGGGGCGGGAAACTGTTTTTT.

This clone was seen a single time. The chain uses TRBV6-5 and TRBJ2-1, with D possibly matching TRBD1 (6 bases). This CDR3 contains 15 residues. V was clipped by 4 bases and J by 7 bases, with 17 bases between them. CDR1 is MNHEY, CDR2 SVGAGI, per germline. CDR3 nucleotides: TGTGCCAGCAGTTTCTACAGGGAAGATCAGAATGAGCAGTTCTTC. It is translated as CASSFYREDQNEQFF.

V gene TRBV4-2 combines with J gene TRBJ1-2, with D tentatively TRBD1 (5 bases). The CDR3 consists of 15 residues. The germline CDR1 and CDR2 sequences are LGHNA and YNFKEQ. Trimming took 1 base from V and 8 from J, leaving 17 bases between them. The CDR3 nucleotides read TGTGCCAGCAGCCAAGCCTCAGGGAGGTCTGGCGGCTACACCTTC. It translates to CASSQASGRSGGYTF.

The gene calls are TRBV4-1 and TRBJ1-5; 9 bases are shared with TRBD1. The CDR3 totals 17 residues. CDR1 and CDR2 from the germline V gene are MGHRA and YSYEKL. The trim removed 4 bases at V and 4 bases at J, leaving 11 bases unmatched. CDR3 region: CASSPGDRGLGNQPQHF. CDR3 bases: TGCGCCAGCAGCCCCGGAGACAGGGGGTTAGGTAATCAGCCCCAGCATTTT.

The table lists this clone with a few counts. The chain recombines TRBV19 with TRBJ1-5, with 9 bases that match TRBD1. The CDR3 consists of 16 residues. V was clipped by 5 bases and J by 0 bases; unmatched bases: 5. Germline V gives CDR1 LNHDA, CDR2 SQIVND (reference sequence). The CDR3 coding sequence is TGTGCCAGTAGTGGGTCGACAGGGGGTAGCAATCAGCCCCAGCATTTT. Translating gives CASSGSTGGSNQPQHF.

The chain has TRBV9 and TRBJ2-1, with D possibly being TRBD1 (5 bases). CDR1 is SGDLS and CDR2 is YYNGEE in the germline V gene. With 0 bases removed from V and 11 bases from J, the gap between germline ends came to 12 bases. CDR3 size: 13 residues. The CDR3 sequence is CASSVADSDQQFF. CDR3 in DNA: TGTGCCAGCAGCGTAGCAGACAGCGATCAGCAGTTCTTC.